This paragraph covers one T cell receptor beta chain sequence. Its antigen is not known. Repertoires were generated with immunoSEQ multiplex PCR, while TCRdb's copy carries only in-frame clones and drops some. The sample records roughly 34,000 clones, about 92% being singletons. The data originate from a study of neoadjuvant nivolumab and ipilimumab in lung cancer. Regarding the study as a whole: From pretherapy to surgery, tumor richness and clonality rose with dual therapy. Blood richness before therapy tracked richness in tumors resected after neoadjuvant therapy.

The sequence was collected from an adult with non-small cell lung cancer. The sample consisted of peripheral blood, taken after neoadjuvant nivolumab, alone or with ipilimumab, at or shortly before surgery.

The CDR3 is CASSPYLAAGDGYTF. The CDR3 coding sequence is TGTGCCAGCAGCCCGTACCTGGCGGCAGGGGATGGCTACACCTTC. V and J are TRBV14 and TRBJ1-2, with D possibly matching TRBD1 (6 bases). The CDR3 has 15 amino acids. Germline V gene data show CDR1 as SGHDN and CDR2 as FVKESK. Trimming removed 4 bases from V and 6 bases from J, with 18 bases in between.